Reported below is one T cell receptor beta chain. Original processing methods: It was from reference gene primer amplification that nucleated cell counts were estimated. Sequencing used immunoSEQ multiplex PCR; TCRdb keeps in-frame clones, though not all of them. The DNA was the basis for D and trimming; V, J and clone size are from that table. The sample has about 130,000 clones, 81% seen once. The germline CDR1 and CDR2 sequences are SEHNR and FQNEAQ (reference sequence). The CDR3 is 17 amino acids. J was trimmed by 0 bases and V by 5 bases; bases with no gene match: 13. It was during active infection that Seattle patients were enrolled and then longitudinally followed. This record comes from a study of blood T cell repertoires in COVID-19. Study-wide context: Whether acute or convalescent, the COVID-19 samples came from the United States, Italy and Spain. In each case, the material was cDNA or gDNA derived from T cells, B-cell-depleted T cells, or PBMCs.

This TCR was sampled from a man younger than 45 with COVID-19, enrolled during active disease. V usage is TRBV7-9 and J usage is TRBJ2-7; TRBD2 matches 7 bases. The sequenced sample was peripheral blood. The CDR3 here is CASSPRRERTSSYEQYF. The CDR3 coding sequence is TGTGCCAGCAGCCCGAGGCGGGAGAGGACAAGCTCCTACGAGCAGTACTTC.